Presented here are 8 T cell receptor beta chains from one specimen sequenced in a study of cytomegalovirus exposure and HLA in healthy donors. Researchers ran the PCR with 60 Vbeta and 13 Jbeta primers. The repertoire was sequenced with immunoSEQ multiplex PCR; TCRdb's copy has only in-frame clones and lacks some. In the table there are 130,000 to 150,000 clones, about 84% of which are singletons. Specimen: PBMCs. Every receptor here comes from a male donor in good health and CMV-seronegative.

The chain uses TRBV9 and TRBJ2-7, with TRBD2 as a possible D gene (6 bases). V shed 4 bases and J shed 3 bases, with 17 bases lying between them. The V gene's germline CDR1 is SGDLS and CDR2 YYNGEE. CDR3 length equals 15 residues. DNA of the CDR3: TGTGCCAGCAGCCCGGGGTTGGCTAGCGACTACGAGCAGTACTTC. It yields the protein CASSPGLASDYEQYF.

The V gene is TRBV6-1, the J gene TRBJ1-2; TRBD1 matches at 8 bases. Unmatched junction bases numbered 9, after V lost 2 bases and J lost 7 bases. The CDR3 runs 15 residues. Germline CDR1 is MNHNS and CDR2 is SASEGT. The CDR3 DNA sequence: TGTGCCAGCAGTGAAAGGAGGACAGGGAGTCGTGGCTACACCTTC. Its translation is CASSERRTGSRGYTF.

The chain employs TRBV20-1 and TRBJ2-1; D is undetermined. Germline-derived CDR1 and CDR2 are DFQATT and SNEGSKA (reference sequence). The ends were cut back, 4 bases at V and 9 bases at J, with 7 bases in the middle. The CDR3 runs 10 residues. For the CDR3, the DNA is TGCAGTGCTACAAGAGGTGAGCAGTTCTTC. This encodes CSATRGEQFF.

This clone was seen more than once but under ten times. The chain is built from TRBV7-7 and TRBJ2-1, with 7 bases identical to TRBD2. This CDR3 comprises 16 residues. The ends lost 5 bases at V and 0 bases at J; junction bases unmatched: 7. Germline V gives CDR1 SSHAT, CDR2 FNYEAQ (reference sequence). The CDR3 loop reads CASSPAAGTSYNEQFF. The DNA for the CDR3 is TGTGCCAGCAGCCCAGCAGCGGGAACCTCCTACAATGAGCAGTTCTTC. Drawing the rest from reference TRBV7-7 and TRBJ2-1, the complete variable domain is GAGVSQSPRYKVTKRGQDVTLRCDPISSHATLYWYQQALGQGPEFLTYFNYEAQPDKSGLPSDRFSAERPEGSISTLTIQRTEQRDSAMYRCASSPAAGTSYNEQFFGPGTRLTVL.

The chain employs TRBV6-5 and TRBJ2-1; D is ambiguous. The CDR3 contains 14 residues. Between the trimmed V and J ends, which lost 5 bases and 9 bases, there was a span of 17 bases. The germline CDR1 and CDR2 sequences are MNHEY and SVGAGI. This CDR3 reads CASSDIIVSGEQFF. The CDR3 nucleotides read TGTGCCAGCAGTGATATAATTGTATCGGGTGAGCAGTTCTTC.

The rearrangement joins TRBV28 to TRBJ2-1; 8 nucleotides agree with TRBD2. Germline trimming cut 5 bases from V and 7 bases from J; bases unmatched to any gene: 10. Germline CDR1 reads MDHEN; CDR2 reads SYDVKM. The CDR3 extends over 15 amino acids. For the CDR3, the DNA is TGTGCCAGCAGTCTCACCGGGACTAGGGAGAATGAGCAGTTCTTC. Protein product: CASSLTGTRENEQFF.

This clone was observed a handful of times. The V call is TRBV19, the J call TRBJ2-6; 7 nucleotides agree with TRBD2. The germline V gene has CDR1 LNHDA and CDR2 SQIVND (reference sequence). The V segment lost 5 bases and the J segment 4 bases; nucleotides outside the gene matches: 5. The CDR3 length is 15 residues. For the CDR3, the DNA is TGTGCCAGTAGTTCGACTAGCTCCGGGGCCAACGTCCTGACTTTC. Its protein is CASSSTSSGANVLTF. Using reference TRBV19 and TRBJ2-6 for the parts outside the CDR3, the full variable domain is DGGITQSPKYLFRKEGQNVTLSCEQNLNHDAMYWYRQDPGQGLRLIYYSQIVNDFQKGDIAEGYSVSREKKESFPLTVTSAQKNPTAFYLCASSSTSSGANVLTFGAGSRLTVL.

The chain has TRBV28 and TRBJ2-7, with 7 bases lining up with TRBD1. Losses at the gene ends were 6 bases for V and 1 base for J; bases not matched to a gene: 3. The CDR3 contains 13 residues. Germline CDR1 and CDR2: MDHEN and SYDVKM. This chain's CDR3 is CASRLQGSYEQYF. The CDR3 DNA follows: TGTGCCAGCAGACTACAGGGGTCCTACGAGCAGTACTTC.